A single sample gave rise to the 9 T cell receptor beta chains below, sequenced in a study of OX40 agonist ivuxolimab in advanced cancers. Here immunoSEQ multiplex PCR was the method, and the copy in TCRdb shows in-frame clones only, minus some. The sample comprises some 19,000 clones, about 89% of which are singletons, and 50% rests with the top ten. The material sequenced was CD4+ or CD8+ T cells sorted from blood, taken in a trial of the OX40 agonist ivuxolimab. These TCRs come from an adult with an advanced solid tumor such as melanoma, head and neck, liver or kidney cancer.

The chain carries TRBV15 and TRBJ2-1, with D hard to call. Germline V gene lookup returns CDR1 LNHNV and CDR2 YYDKDF (reference sequence). The CDR3 is 13 amino acids. V lost 0 bases, J lost 12 bases, and 12 bases lay in between. CDR3 protein: CATSRDVTEGQFF. CDR3 DNA: TGTGCCACCAGCAGAGATGTCACCGAAGGGCAGTTCTTC. The full variable domain, with the rest looked up from reference TRBV15 and TRBJ2-1, is DAMVIQNPRYQVTQFGKPVTLSCSQTLNHNVMYWYQQKSSQAPKLLFHYYDKDFNNEADTPDNFQSRRPNTSFCFLDIRSPGLGDTAMYLCATSRDVTEGQFFGPGTRLTVL.

This chain joins TRBV9 and TRBJ2-2, with TRBD1 matching 10 bases. The ends lost 2 bases at V and 7 bases at J; junction bases unmatched: 8. The germline V gene encodes CDR1 SGDLS and CDR2 YYNGEE. This CDR3 has 16 amino acids. The CDR3 DNA sequence: TGTGCCAGCAGCGTGGGGCTGGGACAGGGGAACGGGGAGCTGTTTTTT. It specifies CASSVGLGQGNGELFF.

V and J are TRBV7-8 and TRBJ2-1; 7 nucleotides align to TRBD1. V lost 5 bases to trimming and J lost 9 bases; unmatched junction nucleotides: 4. Per germline, CDR1 SGHVS and CDR2 FQNEAQ. CDR3 size: 12 residues. This CDR3 is CASSANRGEQFF. Written as DNA, the CDR3 is TGTGCCAGCAGCGCTAACAGGGGTGAGCAGTTCTTC.

The chain recombines TRBV19 with TRBJ2-2; D is unclear. V lost 8 bases to trimming and J lost 4 bases, with 14 bases between them. This CDR3 contains 14 residues. The germline CDR1 and CDR2 sequences are LNHDA and SQIVND (reference sequence). The CDR3 bases are TGTGCCAGTGGTTGGCAGGTCGGCACCGGGGAGCTGTTTTTT. As protein: CASGWQVGTGELFF.

The chain links TRBV5-1 to TRBJ1-1; D gene ambiguous. Trimming shortened V by 1 base and J by 7 bases, and 17 bases separated the two germline ends. The germline V gene encodes CDR1 SGHRS and CDR2 YFSETQ. The CDR3 length is 15 residues. CDR3 sequence reads: CASSLSVNGDIEAFF. The CDR3, as DNA: TGCGCCAGCAGCTTGTCAGTGAACGGCGATATTGAAGCTTTCTTT.

This chain joins TRBV28 and TRBJ2-5; TRBD2 aligns across 11 bases. V lost 6 bases, J lost 3 bases, and 6 bases stayed unmatched. Germline-derived CDR1 and CDR2 are MDHEN and SYDVKM. The CDR3 runs 15 residues. The CDR3 DNA reads TGTGCCAGCAGCCTTAGCGGGAGGGCCGAAGAGACCCAGTACTTC. Its translation is CASSLSGRAEETQYF.

This rearrangement joins TRBV7-9 to TRBJ2-5; D uncertain. The CDR3 has 13 residues. Looked up from germline, CDR1 is SEHNR and CDR2 is FQNEAQ (reference sequence). V gave up 1 base and J gave up 0 bases, with 3 bases separating them. The CDR3: CASSLGYQETQYF. The CDR3 nucleotides read TGTGCCAGCAGCTTAGGGTACCAAGAGACCCAGTACTTC.

The chain has TRBV4-2 and TRBJ2-1, with D possibly TRBD2 on 6 matching bases. The CDR3 has 15 residues. Deletions cut 2 bases from V and 0 bases from J, with 8 bases between. The germline V gene has CDR1 LGHNA and CDR2 YNFKEQ. The CDR3 DNA follows: TGTGCCAGCAGCCAACTAGCGATCTCCTACAATGAGCAGTTCTTC. It yields the protein CASSQLAISYNEQFF.

The chain carries TRBV5-5 and TRBJ2-7; D ambiguous. Looked up from germline, CDR1 is SGHKS and CDR2 is YYEKEE (reference sequence). The V gene lost 6 bases and the J gene lost 3 bases, with 13 bases spanning the gap. The CDR3 is made up of 13 amino acids. The CDR3 region has the DNA TGTGCCAGCACCCCCTGGTCTCGCTACGAGCAGTACTTC. Amino acid sequence: CASTPWSRYEQYF.